This is a list of T cell receptor beta chains from one sample in a study of CD8 T cells in ankylosing spondylitis. TCRdb processed the 5' RACE reads anew with MiXCR; each CDR3 protein has one entry. The sample contains about 39,000 distinct CDR3 sequences, about 9.4% of which appear only once. The material sequenced was blood, either unsorted or a sorted T cell fraction (not recorded which). The source of these receptors is a male donor with ankylosing spondylitis or in good health (not recorded which). CDR3s include the opening cysteine and the closing phenylalanine or tryptophan. Each record gives: V gene, D gene, J gene, clone size, CDR3 protein. D genes are given only for firm matches. Where a row states a size, it is once, few, many or the class of an expanded clone; other rows omit it.

TRBV4-1	NA	TRBJ2-4	many	CASSQDRVTKNIQYF
TRBV20-1	TRBD2	TRBJ2-1	many	CSAGEGLAGGPVTNEQFF
TRBV12-3/TRBV12-4	TRBD1	TRBJ2-1	many	CASSRDRPTYNEQFF
TRBV21-1	NA	TRBJ2-1	many	CASSDEQFF
TRBV6-2/TRBV6-3	TRBD1	TRBJ2-3	many	CASSGGQGAADTQYF
TRBV12-3/TRBV12-4	NA	TRBJ2-5	many	CASTVGRRETQYF
TRBV7-2	NA	TRBJ2-7	few	CASSLEWPRSSYEQYF
TRBV4-1	NA	TRBJ2-3	medium-sized	CASSRKRQEGADTQYF
TRBV7-2	TRBD2	TRBJ2-1	many	CASSLVGREGEQFF
TRBV20-1	NA	TRBJ2-2	many	CSASSGVGNTGELFF
TRBV20-1	NA	TRBJ2-2	many	CSAPKGNTGELFF
TRBV20-1	NA	TRBJ2-7	many	CSARDDSSLYEQYF
TRBV5-1	TRBD2	TRBJ2-7	many	CASSLGLAGGPGEQYF
TRBV6-5	NA	TRBJ2-7	many	CASSYSGFAYEQYF
TRBV20-1	TRBD2	TRBJ2-1	many	CSASGRIHNEQFF
TRBV11-2	TRBD2	TRBJ2-2	many	CASSLGRGGSNTGELFF
TRBV27	TRBD2	TRBJ2-7	NA	CASSRGGSLIEQYF
TRBV7-6	TRBD2	TRBJ2-1	NA	CASSIGTSGSYEQFF
TRBV5-1	TRBD1	TRBJ2-1	many	CASSKGQGSYNEQFF
TRBV12-3/TRBV12-4	TRBD1	TRBJ2-1	many	CASSFGQGYNEQFF
TRBV12-5	TRBD1	TRBJ1-5	few	CASAGGGNQPQHF
TRBV24-1	TRBD2	TRBJ2-1	NA	CATRASGSSYNEQFF
TRBV6-5	NA	TRBJ1-2	many	CASSYAETYKVLNLGGYTF
TRBV5-5	TRBD2	TRBJ2-4	NA	CASTIQAGALNIQYF
TRBV5-6	NA	TRBJ2-3	many	CASRAPGGGDTQYF
TRBV4-2	TRBD2	TRBJ2-1	few	CASSHPGLAGGDEQFF
TRBV4-2	NA	TRBJ1-1	many	CASSQVDRVLNTEAFF
TRBV6-2/TRBV6-3	NA	TRBJ1-1	NA	CATMDPMYEAFF
TRBV6-5	TRBD1	TRBJ1-2	many	CASSSLGTGLSNYGYTF
TRBV7-7	NA	TRBJ2-5	many	CASSPGLRETQYF
TRBV12-3/TRBV12-4	NA	TRBJ2-2	NA	CASSLLGGNTGELFF
TRBV12-5	NA	TRBJ1-2	NA	CASGLGQLYGYTF
TRBV6-1	NA	TRBJ2-1	many	CASTPLLSSSYNEQFF
TRBV7-8	TRBD2	TRBJ2-1	many	CASSFLGSGSLDEQFF
TRBV18	TRBD2	TRBJ2-5	many	CASSDGLAGGQETQYF
TRBV20-1	NA	TRBJ1-1	medium-sized	CSAPTGRPEAFF
TRBV25-1	NA	TRBJ2-3	many	CASSITGTDTQYF